Shown below are 29 T cell receptor beta chains from a single sample sequenced in a study of read filtering for tumor transcriptome and immune sequencing. Molecular barcoded adaptors covering alpha/delta and beta/gamma chains were used on around 400 ng RNA. TCRdb re-called the reads with MiXCR, one entry per CDR3 protein. This table holds thousands of distinct CDR3 sequences, more than 15% found once. The sequencing input was a population of CD138-negative cells sorted from bone marrow. The origin of the receptors is a donor older than 35 with multiple myeloma.

Turning to this clonotype: Possible read error: a much larger clone is one base away. In this CDR3 the conserved last residue, phenylalanine or tryptophan, is missing, so a read error is likely. The DNA is omitted, as the CDR3 cannot be located on it reliably, and the CDR3 follows TCRdb's listing. The CDR3 sequence: CSVSETGGMFQLS. This chain uses TRBV29-1 with TRBJ2-1; the table's D call, TRBD1, was not checked against the DNA. The CDR3 region is 13 residues in length, termini included. CDR1 SQVTM and CDR2 ANQGSEA come from the germline V gene.

By share of the sample, this clonotype is medium-sized (0.01 to 0.1%). The gene calls are TRBV11-3 and TRBJ2-1; 7 positions agree with TRBD1. Germline V gene lookup returns CDR1 SGHNT and CDR2 YENEEA. The CDR3 loop spans 14 amino acids. Trimming cost V 5 bases and J 1 base; bases outside gene matches: 2. CDR3 sequence (DNA): TGTGCCAGCAGCCTACAGGGGTCCTACAATGAGCAGTTCTTC. It translates to CASSLQGSYNEQFF. The whole variable domain, filled in from reference TRBV11-3 and TRBJ2-1, reads EAGVVQSPRYKIIEKKQPVAFWCNPISGHNTLYWYLQNLGQGPELLIRYENEEAVDDSQLPKDRFSAERLKGVDSTLKIQPAELGDSAVYLCASSLQGSYNEQFFGPGTRLTVL.

As for this clonotype: A much bigger clone sits one base away, suggesting this may be a read error. The V call is TRBV12-3 or TRBV12-4, the J call TRBJ2-1, with D tentatively TRBD2 (6 bases). The CDR3 covers 13 residues. Trimming removed 2 bases at V and 13 bases at J, with 15 bases between. This CDR3 is CASSLSPLGRQFF. CDR3 nucleotide sequence: TGTGCCAGCAGTTTAAGTCCTCTCGGGAGACAGTTCTTC.

Ten or more counts support this clonotype. This clone may be a read error of a much larger clone one base away. The chain joins TRBV7-2 to TRBJ2-1; D perhaps matches TRBD2 (5 bases). The CDR3 is 14 amino acids. V shed 5 bases and J shed 8 bases, with 16 bases lying between them. CDR1 SGHTA and CDR2 FQGNSA come from the germline V gene. CDR3 nucleotide sequence: TGTGCCAGCAGCCCGAGGACTTCCCGCCATGAGCAGTTCTTC. Translating it yields CASSPRTSRHEQFF.

Note on this clonotype: An end of the junction differs from the germline gene, which may be a read error. This chain connects TRBV12-5 to TRBJ2-5; no definite D call. Germline lookup yields CDR1 LGHNT and CDR2 FRNRAP. CDR3 length: 14 amino acids. The CDR3 region is CASGLWTRQGTQYF. DNA of the CDR3: TGTGCTAGCGGTTTATGGACGCGCCAAGGGACCCAGTACTTC.

This clonotype was seen ten or more times. The chain couples TRBV7-8 to TRBJ1-6; D may be TRBD1 (6 bases). The CDR3 consists of 17 residues. V dropped 7 bases and J dropped 7 bases, with 23 bases sitting between them. CDR1 is SGHVS, CDR2 FQNEAQ, per germline. DNA for the CDR3: TGTGCCAGCACCCCCCTCTCGGGCGGGGGCAGAAATTCACCCCTCCACTTT. As protein: CASTPLSGGGRNSPLHF.

This clonotype has ten or more counts. This chain connects TRBV20-1 to TRBJ2-7; the D is unclear. Looked up from germline, CDR1 is DFQATT and CDR2 is SNEGSKA (reference sequence). With 3 bases removed from V and 2 bases from J, the gap between germline ends came to 5 bases. The CDR3 sequence is 11 residues long. The CDR3 DNA sequence: TGCAGTGCTAGTGGGGCCTACGAGCAGTACTTC. Its protein product is CSASGAYEQYF.

In this sample, this clonotype turned up many times. This clone may be a read error of a much larger clone one base away. The chain joins TRBV13 to TRBJ2-1; TRBD2 agrees at 9 bases. The germline CDR1 and CDR2 sequences are PRHDT and FYEKMQ (reference sequence). This CDR3 contains 18 residues. The CDR3 region is CASSLGRGRAPIYKEQFF. The CDR3 DNA follows: TGTGCCAGCAGCTTAGGCCGCGGGAGGGCCCCCATATACAAGGAGCAGTTCTTC.

As regards this clonotype: A read error likely explains this, since a far larger clone differs by one base. The V call is TRBV6-5, the J call TRBJ2-5; D unresolved. Germline assignment: CDR1 MNHEY and CDR2 SVGAGI. CDR3 size: 15 residues. The CDR3 spells CTSALNRALQETQYF. The CDR3 nucleotides are TGTACCAGCGCCCTTAACCGGGCCCTCCAAGAGACCCAGTACTTC.

Concerning this clonotype: The junction shows a germline mismatch at one end, possibly a read error. The chain has TRBV7-9 and TRBJ1-1, with D possibly being TRBD1 (5 bases). CDR1 is SEHNR and CDR2 is FQNEAQ in the germline V gene (reference sequence). The length of the CDR3 is 17 residues. The CDR3 protein is CVSSLATGTSKNTEASF. The CDR3 nucleotides are TGTGTCAGCAGCTTAGCGACGGGGACCTCTAAGAACACTGAAGCCTCCTTT. The full variable domain, its missing parts supplied by reference TRBV7-9 and TRBJ1-1, is DTGVSQNPRHKITKRGQNVTFRCDPISEHNRLYWYRQTLGQGPEFLTYFQNEAQLEKSRLLSDRFSAERPKGSFSTLEIQRTEQGDSAMYLCVSSLATGTSKNTEASFGQGTRLTVV.

This clonotype was counted ten times or more. The CDR3 nucleotides read TGTGCCTCGCTCGGGGGGCTGGCCAAAAACATTCAGTACTTC. This gives the protein CASLGGLAKNIQYF. The chain recombines TRBV2 with TRBJ2-4, with D possibly matching TRBD2 (7 bases). CDR1 and CDR2 from the germline V gene are SNHLY and FYNNEI. V was pared by 11 bases and J by 1 base, with 15 bases between. The CDR3 is 14 residues long.

Relative to its sample, this clonotype is medium-sized. V and J are TRBV15 and TRBJ1-1; D is possibly TRBD1 (6 bases). Germline V CDR1 and CDR2: LNHNV, YYDKDF (reference sequence). This CDR3 region has 14 residues. Trimming stripped 5 bases from V and 2 bases from J, with 12 bases between. The chain's CDR3 is CATSYRQENTEAFF. CDR3 nucleotide sequence: TGTGCCACCAGCTATCGACAGGAAAACACTGAAGCTTTCTTT.

This clonotype showed up just a few times. One end of the junction is discordant with germline, which a read error may explain. The chain employs TRBV5-1 and TRBJ1-1, with D perhaps matching TRBD1 (5 bases). CDR1 is SGHRS and CDR2 is YFSETQ in the germline V gene. The CDR3 extends over 15 amino acids. In DNA form, the CDR3 reads TGCGCCGGCAGCCGGGGCCCAGGGCTGAACACTGAAGCTTTCTTT. This codes for CAGSRGPGLNTEAFF.

For this clonotype: A far more abundant clone sits one base away, making this likely a read error. V is TRBV6-5 and J is TRBJ2-1, with D possibly matching TRBD1 (6 bases). Germline values: CDR1 MNHEY, CDR2 SVGAGI. This CDR3 contains 11 residues. The CDR3 here is CASRDIYEQFF. The DNA for the CDR3 is TGCGCCAGCCGGGACATCTACGAGCAGTTCTTC.

This chain connects TRBV6-2 or TRBV6-3 to TRBJ2-1, with 15 bases identical to TRBD2. After removal of 5 bases from V and 8 bases from J, the junction contained 4 bases not matched to a gene. Germline CDR1 is MNHEY and CDR2 is SVGEGT. The CDR3 spans 15 residues. The CDR3 region has the DNA TGTGCCAGCAGTACCGGGACTAGCGGGAGGCATGAGCAGTTCTTC. This encodes CASSTGTSGRHEQFF.

This clonotype was found many times. The chain is built from TRBV20-1 and TRBJ1-1; no clear D. In germline, CDR1 is DFQATT, CDR2 SNEGSKA (reference sequence). V dropped 5 bases and J dropped 5 bases, with 12 bases sitting between them. The length of the CDR3 is 12 residues. The CDR3 sequence: CSAGRPRTEAFF. In DNA form, the CDR3 reads TGCAGTGCTGGTCGACCGAGGACTGAAGCTTTCTTT.

To note about this clonotype: The junction and the germline gene differ at one end; a read error may be behind it. This chain links TRBV28 with TRBJ2-3; 9 bases agree with TRBD1. CDR1 and CDR2 (germline): MDHEN, SYDVKM. The CDR3 has 15 amino acids. CDR3 DNA: TGTGCCAGCAGTGGACAGGGGACGGGCACAGATACGCAGTGTTTC. This codes for CASSGQGTGTDTQCF. Based on the CDR3 plus reference TRBV28 and TRBJ2-3, the full variable domain is DVKVTQSSRYLVKRTGEKVFLECVQDMDHENMFWYRQDPGLGLRLIYFSYDVKMKEKGDIPEGYSVSREKKERFSLILESASTNQTSMYLCASSGQGTGTDTQCFGPGTRLTVL.

This clonotype was counted ten times or more. The chain couples TRBV20-1 to TRBJ1-1; D not resolved. CDR3 size: 13 residues. Germline V gene lookup returns CDR1 DFQATT and CDR2 SNEGSKA (reference sequence). Between the trimmed V and J ends, which lost 0 bases and 7 bases, there was a span of 12 bases. CDR3 loop: CSARETAGFEAFF. CDR3 DNA: TGCAGTGCTAGAGAAACAGCTGGCTTTGAAGCTTTCTTT.

In this sample, this clonotype turned up a few times. The V and J genes are TRBV24-1 and TRBJ2-1; tentatively, D is TRBD2 (5 bases). The CDR3 has 15 residues. Trimming left V 10 bases short and J 12 bases short, with 27 bases between. Germline values: CDR1 KGHDR, CDR2 SFDVKD. This CDR3 is CATTSKPDSYKGQFF. The CDR3 bases are TGTGCCACGACCTCCAAGCCGGACTCCTACAAGGGGCAGTTCTTC.

This clonotype was seen ten or more times. As the CDR3 is not closed by the conserved phenylalanine or tryptophan, this likely results from a read error. V gene TRBV7-9 combines with J gene TRBJ1-4, with D tentatively TRBD1 (5 bases). Trimming removed 4 bases at V and 5 bases at J, with 14 bases between. CDR1 is SEHNR, CDR2 FQNEAQ, per germline (reference sequence). This CDR3 comprises 15 residues. In DNA, the CDR3 is TGTGCCAGCAGCTACACCGGGACGGGGAATGAAAAACTGTTTTCT. It specifies CASSYTGTGNEKLFS.

For this clonotype: One end of the junction fails to match germline, which may point to a read error. The genes are TRBV6-6 and TRBJ2-2, with a weak D call TRBD2 (5 bases). CDR3 length: 13 residues. Per the germline V gene, CDR1 is MNHNY and CDR2 is SVGAGI (reference sequence). As DNA, the CDR3 is TGTGCCAGCAGGCTAGTTGACACCGGGGAGCTGTTCTTT. This codes for CASRLVDTGELFF.

In this sample, this clonotype turned up many times. This chain connects TRBV9 to TRBJ2-5; perhaps D is TRBD1 or TRBD2 (5 bases each). The CDR3 is 14 amino acids. CDR1 SGDLS and CDR2 YYNGEE come from the germline V gene. Trimming stripped 3 bases from V and 1 base from J, with 10 bases between. Here the CDR3 DNA reads TGTGCCAGCAGCGCCGCCGGGACCCAAGAGACCCAGTACTTC. Translating gives CASSAAGTQETQYF. Complete variable domain (other parts from reference TRBV9 and TRBJ2-5): DSGVTQTPKHLITATGQRVTLRCSPRSGDLSVYWYQQSLDQGLQFLIQYYNGEERAKGNILERFSAQQFPDLHSELNLSSLELGDSALYFCASSAAGTQETQYFGPGTRLLVL.

This clonotype was observed at least ten times. This chain connects TRBV7-2 to TRBJ2-5; D gene ambiguous. The CDR3 is 14 amino acids. Germline loops: CDR1 SGHTA, CDR2 FQGNSA. The germline V and J ends were trimmed by 4 bases and 5 bases, with 14 bases remaining between them. DNA for the CDR3: TGTGCCAGCAGCTCTCGGACGGGTACGGAGACCCAGTACTTC. This encodes CASSSRTGTETQYF.

This clonotype was counted many times. The chain carries TRBV7-8 and TRBJ2-3; D unclear. CDR3 length: 15 residues. The germline V gene encodes CDR1 SGHVS and CDR2 FQNEAQ. V was shortened by 3 bases and J by 0 bases, with 10 bases between the two germline ends. The CDR3 DNA sequence: TGTGCCAGCAGCTTTACATACACTAGCACAGATACGCAGTATTTT. Protein: CASSFTYTSTDTQYF.

This clonotype was recorded many times. The V and J genes are TRBV5-1 and TRBJ1-1, with D uncertain. Per germline, CDR1 SGHRS and CDR2 YFSETQ. V was shortened by 7 bases and J by 1 base, with 20 bases between the two germline ends. This CDR3 has 16 amino acids. The CDR3 DNA sequence: TGCGCCAGCTGGCCCTCCGTTGGATACAGGAACACTGAAGCTTTCTTT. Residues: CASWPSVGYRNTEAFF.

V usage is TRBV30 and J usage is TRBJ2-5, with D perhaps assigned TRBD1 or TRBD2 (7 bases each). Germline loops: CDR1 GTSNPN, CDR2 SVGIG (reference sequence). The length of the CDR3 is 13 residues. V was cut by 5 bases and J by 7 bases, with 17 bases left in between. CDR3 loop: CAWAEGASGTQYF. CDR3 bases: TGTGCCTGGGCAGAGGGGGCTAGCGGGACCCAGTACTTC.

This clonotype has more than one count but fewer than ten. With only one base between it and a far larger clone, this is likely a read error. This chain links TRBV11-3 with TRBJ2-1; no clear D gene. The germline V gene has CDR1 SGHNT and CDR2 YENEEA. The CDR3 is 12 amino acids. CDR3 protein: CAGSLAYNEQFF. CDR3 coding DNA: TGTGCCGGCAGCTTAGCCTACAATGAGCAGTTCTTC.

This clonotype was seen a handful of times. A far larger clone is just one base off, so this is likely a read error. The CDR3 reads CASSTGQTTYEQYF. In nucleotides, the CDR3 is TGTGCCAGCAGTACCGGCCAGACGACCTACGAGCAGTACTTC. The chain employs TRBV12-3 or TRBV12-4 and TRBJ2-7; D ambiguous. Trimming stripped 5 bases from V and 2 bases from J, with 13 bases between. The CDR3 spans 14 residues.

Many counts were recorded for this clonotype. The rearrangement links TRBV29-1 to TRBJ2-3; D gene unclear. This CDR3 is built from 11 residues. The V end was cut by 7 bases, the J end by 6 bases, with 11 bases between. Germline CDR1 is SQVTM and CDR2 is ANQGSEA. As DNA, the CDR3 is TGCAGCGGAAGTAGTTCGGATACGCAGTATTTT. Amino acids: CSGSSSDTQYF.